One and the same sample provided the 26 T cell receptor beta chains below, sequenced in a study of CD8 T cells in ankylosing spondylitis. Using its own MiXCR run on the 5' RACE reads, TCRdb lists one record per CDR3 protein. Here the sample spans some 92,000 distinct CDR3 sequences, 27% being singletons. Sequenced material: blood, either unsorted or a sorted T cell fraction (not recorded which). The receptors derive from a male donor with ankylosing spondylitis or in good health (not recorded which).

This clonotype was observed a few times. The chain is built from TRBV29-1 and TRBJ2-5; a weak D match, TRBD1 (5 bases). The CDR3 runs 14 residues. Trimming cost V 1 base and J 2 bases, with 11 bases left between them. From germline, CDR1 is SQVTM and CDR2 ANQGSEA. In DNA, the CDR3 is TGCAGCGTTGAAGTGGTGACAGTACAAGAGACCCAGTACTTC. This codes for CSVEVVTVQETQYF.

J is TRBJ1-1 and V is TRBV19; D gene ambiguous. Germline V CDR1 and CDR2: LNHDA, SQIVND (reference sequence). V was clipped by 10 bases and J by 0 bases, with 18 bases between them. The CDR3 spans 15 residues. DNA for the CDR3: TGTGCCACTTCCCCAGAGGTCGGGTTGAACACTGAAGCTTTCTTT. It translates to CATSPEVGLNTEAFF. The whole variable domain, remainder taken from reference TRBV19 and TRBJ1-1, is DGGITQSPKYLFRKEGQNVTLSCEQNLNHDAMYWYRQDPGQGLRLIYYSQIVNDFQKGDIAEGYSVSREKKESFPLTVTSAQKNPTAFYLCATSPEVGLNTEAFFGQGTRLTVV.

This clonotype has more than one count but fewer than ten. This chain uses TRBV20-1 with TRBJ2-1; 10 bases map to TRBD2. The CDR3 runs to 14 residues. Trimming at V came to 6 bases and at J to 5 bases, leaving 7 bases not matched to a gene. Germline V lookup: CDR1 DFQATT, CDR2 SNEGSKA (reference sequence). CDR3 loop: CSAQAGGSHNEQFF. The DNA of the CDR3 is TGCAGTGCGCAAGCGGGAGGGTCCCACAATGAGCAGTTCTTC.

Remarks on this clonotype: A junction end diverges from the germline sequence, so it may reflect a read error. The J gene is TRBJ2-7, the V gene TRBV7-7; maybe TRBD1 (6 bases). In germline, CDR1 is SSHAT, CDR2 FNYEAQ (reference sequence). This CDR3 spans 14 amino acids. CDR3 bases: TGTGCTAGCAGCAAAGCTGGACAGCACTACGAGCAGTACTTC. This sequence encodes CASSKAGQHYEQYF.

This clonotype was recorded a few times. V is TRBV12-3 or TRBV12-4 and J is TRBJ2-1; D may be TRBD2 (6 bases). Trimming took 5 bases from V and 9 from J, leaving 17 bases between them. The CDR3 spans 14 residues. The CDR3 loop is CASSNWDSPIEQFF. The CDR3 bases are TGTGCCAGCAGTAATTGGGACTCCCCCATTGAGCAGTTCTTC.

CDR3 in amino acids: CASSEVGTGTEAFF. CDR3 DNA sequence: TGTGCCAGCAGCGAGGTGGGGACAGGGACTGAAGCTTTCTTT. V and J are TRBV9 and TRBJ1-1; 9 bases agree with TRBD1. Unmatched junction bases numbered 5, after V lost 3 bases and J lost 5 bases. CDR3 length: 14 residues. Germline V lookup: CDR1 SGDLS, CDR2 YYNGEE.

This clonotype occurred a few times. The chain links TRBV15 to TRBJ2-5; 10 positions agree with TRBD2. The CDR3 runs 17 residues. After removal of 0 bases from V and 2 bases from J, the junction contained 6 bases not matched to a gene. The germline CDR1 and CDR2 sequences are LNHNV and YYDKDF (reference sequence). CDR3 nucleotide sequence: TGTGCCACCAGCAGAGATTTACTAGCGGGACTTCAAGAGACCCAGTACTTC. It is translated as CATSRDLLAGLQETQYF.

This clonotype was found many times. This chain connects TRBV5-1 to TRBJ2-6; D may be TRBD2 (6 bases). The ends were cut back, 8 bases at V and 1 base at J, with 13 bases in the middle. Looked up from germline, CDR1 is SGHRS and CDR2 is YFSETQ. The CDR3 length is 15 residues. In DNA form, the CDR3 reads TGCGCCAGTAGGACGGGAGTTTCTGGGGCCAACGTCCTGACTTTC. Its translation: CASRTGVSGANVLTF. Full variable domain (missing parts from reference TRBV5-1 and TRBJ2-6): KAGVTQTPRYLIKTRGQQVTLSCSPISGHRSVSWYQQTPGQGLQFLFEYFSETQRNKGNFPGRFSGRQFSNSRSEMNVSTLELGDSALYLCASRTGVSGANVLTFGAGSRLTVL.

This clonotype has only a few counts. The chain employs TRBV6-6 and TRBJ2-7, with no clear D. The germline CDR1 and CDR2 sequences are MNHNY and SVGAGI (reference sequence). The CDR3 is 11 residues long. Between the trimmed V and J ends, which lost 10 bases and 3 bases, there was a span of 10 bases. The CDR3 sequence: CATGGDYEQYF. CDR3 DNA: TGTGCCACCGGTGGCGACTACGAGCAGTACTTC.

CDR3 nucleotide sequence: TGTGCCAGCTCACCAATAGTGAACACTGAAGCTTTCTTT. This sequence encodes CASSPIVNTEAFF. The chain joins TRBV18 to TRBJ1-1; D call uncertain. The germline CDR1 and CDR2 sequences are KGHSH and LQKENI. This CDR3 contains 13 residues. V lost 2 bases to trimming and J lost 0 bases, with 4 bases between them. Full variable domain (outside the CDR3, taken from reference TRBV18 and TRBJ1-1): NAGVMQNPRHLVRRRGQEARLRCSPMKGHSHVYWYRQLPEEGLKFMVYLQKENIIDESGMPKERFSAEFPKEGPSILRIQQVVRGDSAAYFCASSPIVNTEAFFGQGTRLTVV.

The rearrangement joins TRBV20-1 to TRBJ2-1; weak D call: TRBD2 (7 bases). This CDR3 is built from 11 residues. V shed 6 bases and J shed 8 bases, with 11 bases lying between them. CDR1 DFQATT and CDR2 SNEGSKA come from the germline V gene (reference sequence). In DNA, the CDR3 is TGCAGTGCCTGGGGGGGCTATGAGCAGTTCTTC. Protein sequence: CSAWGGYEQFF.

This clonotype was counted between two and nine times. This rearrangement joins TRBV7-3 to TRBJ2-3; D is possibly TRBD2 (6 bases). Trimming cost V 0 bases and J 6 bases, with 13 bases left between them. The CDR3 is 15 residues long. CDR1 SGHTA and CDR2 FQGTGA come from the germline V gene. The CDR3 protein is CASSLTGGQQDTQYF. CDR3 nucleotides: TGTGCCAGCAGCTTAACGGGGGGTCAACAGGATACGCAGTATTTT. Supplemented by reference TRBV7-3 and TRBJ2-3, the full variable domain reads GAGVSQTPSNKVTEKGKYVELRCDPISGHTALYWYRQSLGQGPEFLIYFQGTGAADDSGLPNDRFFAVRPEGSVSTLKIQRTERGDSAVYLCASSLTGGQQDTQYFGPGTRLTVL.

In this sample, this clonotype turned up a few times. The chain uses TRBV7-9 and TRBJ2-4; D remains unclear. Per germline, CDR1 SEHNR and CDR2 FQNEAQ (reference sequence). This CDR3 is built from 13 residues. V lost 3 bases, J lost 6 bases, and 9 bases lay in between. DNA for the CDR3: TGTGCCAGCAGCTTTTTGAGCGCAAACATTCAGTACTTC. It encodes CASSFLSANIQYF.

This clonotype showed up just once. V usage is TRBV11-2 and J usage is TRBJ2-5; TRBD2 is a possible D gene (6 bases). Germline assignment: CDR1 SGHAT and CDR2 FQNNGV. V was pared by 4 bases and J by 4 bases, with 13 bases between. There are 14 residues in the CDR3. Here the CDR3 reads CASSSTSYGETQYF. The CDR3 DNA reads as TGTGCCAGCAGCTCTACTAGCTACGGAGAGACCCAGTACTTC.

This clonotype was counted between two and nine times. The genes are TRBV6-5 and TRBJ2-2, with TRBD2 matching over 8 bases. This CDR3 has 16 amino acids. V shed 0 bases, J shed 5 bases, and the junction held 5 bases outside the gene matches. CDR1 and CDR2 (germline): MNHEY, SVGAGI. The CDR3 here is CASSYSREAFTGELFF. As DNA, the CDR3 is TGTGCCAGCAGTTACTCGCGGGAGGCCTTTACCGGGGAGCTGTTTTTT.

This clonotype has only a few counts. The rearrangement links TRBV11-1 to TRBJ2-1; maybe TRBD1 (6 bases). Per germline, CDR1 SGHAT and CDR2 FQDESV (reference sequence). V was pared by 5 bases and J by 10 bases, with 18 bases between. The CDR3 has 14 amino acids. CDR3 protein: CASSLNPRGYEQFF. The CDR3 nucleotides are TGTGCCAGCAGCCTAAATCCGAGGGGGTACGAGCAGTTCTTC. The full variable domain, completed using reference TRBV11-1 and TRBJ2-1, is EAEVAQSPRYKITEKSQAVAFWCDPISGHATLYWYRQILGQGPELLVQFQDESVVDDSQLPKDRFSAERLKGVDSTLKIQPAELGDSAMYLCASSLNPRGYEQFFGPGTRLTVL.

This clonotype was detected a few times. The chain uses TRBV5-1 and TRBJ2-1; 8 bases are a match to TRBD1. V was clipped by 0 bases and J by 4 bases; unmatched bases: 3. The CDR3 contains 15 residues. Germline V gives CDR1 SGHRS, CDR2 YFSETQ. CDR3: CASSLGRGQYNEQFF. The CDR3, as DNA: TGCGCCAGCAGCTTGGGCAGGGGGCAGTACAATGAGCAGTTCTTC.

This clonotype was detected only a few times. V and J are TRBV20-1 and TRBJ1-5, with D uncertain. Germline-derived CDR1 and CDR2 are DFQATT and SNEGSKA (reference sequence). The CDR3 contains 14 residues. The V and J ends lost 3 bases and 9 bases respectively, with 18 bases between them. The CDR3 reads CSASPSMGGRPQHF. The CDR3 DNA reads as TGCAGTGCTAGCCCCTCCATGGGAGGACGGCCCCAGCATTTT.

This clonotype was counted a few times. The rearrangement links TRBV5-1 to TRBJ2-1; the D is unclear. The CDR3 contains 13 residues. The germline gives CDR1 SGHRS, CDR2 YFSETQ. V dropped 0 bases and J dropped 12 bases, with 13 bases sitting between them. As DNA, the CDR3 is TGCGCCAGCAGCTTGGAGATCCCGCAGAGGCAGTTCTTC. Protein sequence: CASSLEIPQRQFF.

This clonotype occurred once. V and J are TRBV7-2 and TRBJ1-1, with unresolved D. There are 17 residues in the CDR3. CDR1 and CDR2 (germline): SGHTA, FQGNSA. V shed 4 bases and J shed 1 base, with 19 bases lying between them. CDR3 in DNA: TGTGCCAGCAGCTCCCGACCCATCGTGGCCGCGAACACTGAAGCTTTCTTT. It is translated as CASSSRPIVAANTEAFF.

This chain joins TRBV9 and TRBJ2-2; D gene unclear. V lost 1 base and J lost 0, with 4 bases in between. The CDR3 is 14 residues long. Per the germline V gene, CDR1 is SGDLS and CDR2 is YYNGEE. In nucleotides, the CDR3 is TGTGCCAGCAGCGTAAACACGAACACCGGGGAGCTGTTTTTT. Amino acid sequence: CASSVNTNTGELFF.

At least ten counts were recorded for this clonotype. The chain links TRBV11-3 to TRBJ2-3; 11 positions match TRBD2. CDR3 length equals 21 residues. The germline gives CDR1 SGHNT, CDR2 YENEEA. Unmatched junction bases numbered 22, after V lost 7 bases and J lost 1 base. The CDR3 nucleotides are TGTGCCAGCACTAAATCAGGTCCGGGACTAGCGGCGAATCTTCGCACAGATACGCAGTATTTT. Its protein product is CASTKSGPGLAANLRTDTQYF.

This clonotype has only a few counts. The V and J genes are TRBV20-1 and TRBJ2-1; D uncertain. With 3 bases removed from V and 4 bases from J, the gap between germline ends came to 25 bases. CDR1 is DFQATT, CDR2 SNEGSKA, per germline (reference sequence). This CDR3 region has 18 residues. The CDR3, as DNA: TGCAGTGCTAGTATCCCAACGGTAGTCGCGCCTCGTTACAATGAGCAGTTCTTC. This codes for CSASIPTVVAPRYNEQFF.

The chain is built from TRBV3-1 and TRBJ2-1; 11 bases map to TRBD2. The CDR3 has 15 amino acids. The trim removed 4 bases at V and 4 bases at J, leaving 3 bases unmatched. Germline V gene sequence: CDR1 LGHDT, CDR2 YNNKEL (reference sequence). The CDR3 region has the DNA TGTGCCAGCAGCCGCTCTAGCGGGGGGTACAATGAGCAGTTCTTC. Translating it yields CASSRSSGGYNEQFF.

In nucleotides, the CDR3 is TGTGCCAGCAGTGAAATGGGGGCCCGGGGGCTGTTTTTT. The encoded protein is CASSEMGARGLFF. The chain combines TRBV25-1 with TRBJ2-2, with a tentative D call TRBD1 (6 bases). Deletions cut 2 bases from V and 13 bases from J, with 14 bases between. Germline loops: CDR1 MGHDK, CDR2 SYGVNS. CDR3 length: 13 residues.

The chain combines TRBV29-1 with TRBJ2-4; a weak D match, TRBD1 (5 bases). V was cut by 0 bases and J by 3 bases, with 12 bases left in between. The CDR3 covers 15 residues. Germline CDR1 SQVTM, CDR2 ANQGSEA. CDR3 bases: TGCAGCGTTGAAGAAATCATAGGGGTCAAAAACATTCAGTACTTC. The encoded protein is CSVEEIIGVKNIQYF.